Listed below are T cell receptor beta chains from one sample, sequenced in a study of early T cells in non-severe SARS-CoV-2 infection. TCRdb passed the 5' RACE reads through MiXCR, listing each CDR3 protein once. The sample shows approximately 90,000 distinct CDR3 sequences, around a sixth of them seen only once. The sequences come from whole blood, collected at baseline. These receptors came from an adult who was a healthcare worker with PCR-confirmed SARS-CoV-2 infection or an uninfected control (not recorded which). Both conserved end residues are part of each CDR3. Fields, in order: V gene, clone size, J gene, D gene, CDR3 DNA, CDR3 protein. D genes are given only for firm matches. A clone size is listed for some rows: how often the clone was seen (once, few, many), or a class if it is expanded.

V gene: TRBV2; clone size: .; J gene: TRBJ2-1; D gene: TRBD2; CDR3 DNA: TGTGCCAGCAGCCCTACTTCTGCGGGAGGGCCGTCTGAGCAGTTCTTC; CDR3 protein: CASSPTSAGGPSEQFF
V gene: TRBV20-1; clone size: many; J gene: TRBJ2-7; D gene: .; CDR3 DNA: TGCAGTGCTGGCCGTGGGGGATGGGTCGAGCAGTACTTC; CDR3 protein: CSAGRGGWVEQYF
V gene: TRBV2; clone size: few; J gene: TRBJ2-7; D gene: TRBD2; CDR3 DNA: TGTGCCAGCAGTGAGGGACTAGCGGGAGCGCACGAGCAGTACTTC; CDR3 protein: CASSEGLAGAHEQYF
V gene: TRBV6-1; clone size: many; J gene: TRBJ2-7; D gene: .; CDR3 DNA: TGTGCCAGCAGCCCAACAGGGAGGTTCTACGAGCAGTACTTC; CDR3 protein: CASSPTGRFYEQYF
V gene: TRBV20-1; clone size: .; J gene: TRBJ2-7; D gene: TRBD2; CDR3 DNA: TGCAGTGCTAATTTCCAAGAGACTAGCGTAATCTCCTACGAGCAGTACTTC; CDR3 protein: CSANFQETSVISYEQYF
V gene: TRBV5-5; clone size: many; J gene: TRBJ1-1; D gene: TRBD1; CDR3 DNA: TGTGCCAGCAGCCCCTACCCCCGGGACAGGCAGAACACTGAAGCTTTCTTT; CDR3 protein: CASSPYPRDRQNTEAFF
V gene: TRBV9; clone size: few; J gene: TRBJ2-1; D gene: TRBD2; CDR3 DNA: TGTGCCAGCAGCCCCAGGACTAGCGGGAGGGCCGGTTACAATGAGCAGTTCTTC; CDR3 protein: CASSPRTSGRAGYNEQFF
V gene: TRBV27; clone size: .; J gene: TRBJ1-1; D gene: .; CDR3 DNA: TGTGCCAGCAGTTTTAGCAGGGCGCGGTCTGAAGCTTTCTTT; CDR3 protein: CASSFSRARSEAFF
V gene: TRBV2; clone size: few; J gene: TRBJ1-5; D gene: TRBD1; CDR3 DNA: TGTGCCGGGGGGACAGAAGGTAATCAGCCCCAGCATTTT; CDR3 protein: CAGGTEGNQPQHF
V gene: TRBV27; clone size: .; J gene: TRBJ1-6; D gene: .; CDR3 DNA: TGTGCCAGCAGGGGCGGGACCGCAAATTCACCCCTCCACTTT; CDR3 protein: CASRGGTANSPLHF
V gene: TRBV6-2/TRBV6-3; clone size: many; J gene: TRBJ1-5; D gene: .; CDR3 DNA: TGTGCCAGCAGTTATCATAGCAATCAGCCCCAGCATTTT; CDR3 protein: CASSYHSNQPQHF
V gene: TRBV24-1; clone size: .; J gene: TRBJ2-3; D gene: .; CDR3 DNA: TGTGCCACCACATGGGACTCCACAGATACGCAGTATTTT; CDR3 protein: CATTWDSTDTQYF
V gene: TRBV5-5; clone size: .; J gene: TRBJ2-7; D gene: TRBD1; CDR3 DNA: TGTGCCAGCAGCCCGATCGGGACAGGGGTCCGGAGCGGCACCTACGAGCAGTACTTC; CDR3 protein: CASSPIGTGVRSGTYEQYF
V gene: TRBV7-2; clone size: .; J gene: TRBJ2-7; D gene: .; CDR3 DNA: TGTGCCAGCAGCTCCCGGGACTCAAGCTCCTACGAGCAGTACTTC; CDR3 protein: CASSSRDSSSYEQYF
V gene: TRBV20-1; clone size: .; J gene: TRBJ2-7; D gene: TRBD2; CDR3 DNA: TGCAGTGCTAGTGCTAGCGGGATCTACGAGCAGTACTTC; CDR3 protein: CSASASGIYEQYF
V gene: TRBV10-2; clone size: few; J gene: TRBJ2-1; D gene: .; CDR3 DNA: TGCGCCAGCAGGGAAACTAGAGGCGCTTACAATGAGCAGTTCTTC; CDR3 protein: CASRETRGAYNEQFF
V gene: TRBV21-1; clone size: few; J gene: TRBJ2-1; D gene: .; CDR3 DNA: TGTGCCAGCAGCAAAGCTGACAGGGGCAATGAGCAGTTCTTC; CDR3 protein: CASSKADRGNEQFF
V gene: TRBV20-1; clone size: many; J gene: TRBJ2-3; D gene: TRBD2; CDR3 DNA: TGCAGTGCTCGCCCGCGACTAGCGGGGAGCACAGATACGCAGTATTTT; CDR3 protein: CSARPRLAGSTDTQYF
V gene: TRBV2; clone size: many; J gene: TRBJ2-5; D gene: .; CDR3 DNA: TGTGCCAGCAGTGAAGCTTCTGGCCCCTCCCAGACCCAGTACTTC; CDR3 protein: CASSEASGPSQTQYF
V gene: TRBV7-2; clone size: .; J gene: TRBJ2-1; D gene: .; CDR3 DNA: TGTGCCAGCAGCGCCAGGAGGGCCTCGGATGAGCAGTTCTTC; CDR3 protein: CASSARRASDEQFF
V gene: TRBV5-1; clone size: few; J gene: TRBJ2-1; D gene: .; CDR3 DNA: TGCGCCAGCAGCTTGGGTGGGGTCGTGGAGCAGTTCTTC; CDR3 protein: CASSLGGVVEQFF
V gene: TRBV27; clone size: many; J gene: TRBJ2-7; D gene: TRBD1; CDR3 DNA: TGTGCCAGCAGTGTCGGGACAGGACCCTACGAGCAGTACTTC; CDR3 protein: CASSVGTGPYEQYF
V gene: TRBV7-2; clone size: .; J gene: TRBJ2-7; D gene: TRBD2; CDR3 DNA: TGTGCCAGCAGCTCATACGGGGGAGGGTACGAGCAGTACTTC; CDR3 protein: CASSSYGGGYEQYF
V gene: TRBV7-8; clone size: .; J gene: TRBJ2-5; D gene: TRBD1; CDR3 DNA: TGTGCCAGCAGCCCCCACAGGGGACAAGAGACCCAGTACTTC; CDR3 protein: CASSPHRGQETQYF
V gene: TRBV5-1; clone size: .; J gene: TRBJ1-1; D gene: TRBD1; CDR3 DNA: TGCGCCAGCCGAGGTGGTGGGACAGTCAACACTGAAGCTTTCTTT; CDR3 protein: CASRGGGTVNTEAFF
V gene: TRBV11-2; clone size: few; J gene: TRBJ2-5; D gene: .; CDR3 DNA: TGTGCCAGCAGCTTACGTCGGGACACCCCCCTAATACAAGAGACCCAGTACTTC; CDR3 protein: CASSLRRDTPLIQETQYF
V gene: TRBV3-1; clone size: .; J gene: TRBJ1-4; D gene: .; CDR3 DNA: TGTGCCAGCAGCCAAACGAGGGTAGTTGAAAAACTGTTTTTT; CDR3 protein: CASSQTRVVEKLFF
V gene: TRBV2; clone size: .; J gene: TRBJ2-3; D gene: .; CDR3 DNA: TGTGCCAGCCAACGGATCACAGATACGCAGTATTTT; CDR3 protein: CASQRITDTQYF
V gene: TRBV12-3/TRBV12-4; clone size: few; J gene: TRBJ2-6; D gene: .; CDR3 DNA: TGTGCCAGCAGTGAAAGGGGCTCTGGGGCCAACGTCCTGACTTTC; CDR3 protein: CASSERGSGANVLTF
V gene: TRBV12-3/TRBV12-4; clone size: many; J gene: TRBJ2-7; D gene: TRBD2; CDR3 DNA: TGTGCCAGCAGCCACCCCCCTAGCGGATACTACGAGCAGTACTTC; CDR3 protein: CASSHPPSGYYEQYF
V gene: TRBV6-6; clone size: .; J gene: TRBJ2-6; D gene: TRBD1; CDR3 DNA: TGTGCCAGCAGTTACCAGGGGGCCTCCTCTGGGGCCAACGTCCTGACTTTC; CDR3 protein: CASSYQGASSGANVLTF
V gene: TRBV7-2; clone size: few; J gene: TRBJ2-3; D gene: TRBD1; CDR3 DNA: TGTGCCAGCAGCTATACCGCCGGGACAGTGGCTGCAGATACGCAGTATTTT; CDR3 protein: CASSYTAGTVAADTQYF
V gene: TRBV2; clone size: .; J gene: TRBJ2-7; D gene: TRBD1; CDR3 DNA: TGTGCCAGCAGTGGGGGACAGGGCACCTACGAGCAGTACTTC; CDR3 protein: CASSGGQGTYEQYF
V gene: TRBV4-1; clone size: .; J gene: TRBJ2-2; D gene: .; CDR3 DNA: TGCGCCAGCAGCCAAGGCCCCAACACCGGGGAGCTGTTTTTT; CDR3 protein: CASSQGPNTGELFF
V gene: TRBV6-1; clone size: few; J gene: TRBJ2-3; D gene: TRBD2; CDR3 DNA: TGTGCCAGCAGTGAATTTAGTAGCGGGAGTACAACAGATACGCAGTATTTT; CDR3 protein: CASSEFSSGSTTDTQYF
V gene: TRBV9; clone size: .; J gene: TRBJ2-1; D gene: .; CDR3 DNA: TGTGCCAGCAGCGTGCGTCCAGGCTCCTACAATGAGCAGTTCTTC; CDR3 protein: CASSVRPGSYNEQFF
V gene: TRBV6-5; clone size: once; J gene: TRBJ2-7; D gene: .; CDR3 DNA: TGTGCCAGCAGTTCCTCACGTTACTACGAGCAGTACTTC; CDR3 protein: CASSSSRYYEQYF
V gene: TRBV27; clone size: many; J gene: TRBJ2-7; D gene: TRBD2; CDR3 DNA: TGTGCCAGCAGTCCCTCGCTAGCGGGAAGGTCATACGAGCAGTACTTC; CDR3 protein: CASSPSLAGRSYEQYF
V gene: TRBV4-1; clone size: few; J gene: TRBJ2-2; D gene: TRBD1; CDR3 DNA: TGCGCCAGCAGCCAAGCGGGGACAGCCTCCGGGGAGCTGTTTTTT; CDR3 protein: CASSQAGTASGELFF
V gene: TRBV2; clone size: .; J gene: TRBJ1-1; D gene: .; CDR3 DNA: TGTGCCAGCAAATGGGGGACGTCGAACACTGAAGCTTTCTTT; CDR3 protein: CASKWGTSNTEAFF
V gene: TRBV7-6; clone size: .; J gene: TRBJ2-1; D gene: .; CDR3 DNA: TGTGCCAGCAGCTCAACGGGGGGCCCGCGGTTCTTC; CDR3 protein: CASSSTGGPRFF
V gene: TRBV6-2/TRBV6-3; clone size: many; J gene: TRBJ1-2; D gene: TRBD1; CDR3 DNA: TGTGCCAGCAGTTACCGGGACAGTAACTATGGCTACACCTTC; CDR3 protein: CASSYRDSNYGYTF
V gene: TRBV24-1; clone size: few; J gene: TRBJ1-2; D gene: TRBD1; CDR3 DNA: TGTGCCACCAGTGGGACCCTGGGACAGGGCTATGGCTACACCTTC; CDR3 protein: CATSGTLGQGYGYTF
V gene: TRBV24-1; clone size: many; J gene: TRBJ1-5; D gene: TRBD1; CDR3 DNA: TGTGCCACCAGTAGACAGGGTGACAATCAGCCCCAGCATTTT; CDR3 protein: CATSRQGDNQPQHF
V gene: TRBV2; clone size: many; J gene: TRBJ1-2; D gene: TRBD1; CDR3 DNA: TGTGCCAGCAGTGAATCACTATTGACAGGGTTTTGGAATGGCTACACCTTC; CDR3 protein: CASSESLLTGFWNGYTF
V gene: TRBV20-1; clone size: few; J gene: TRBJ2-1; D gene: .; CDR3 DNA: TGCAGTGCTAGAGATTCAATGGCGGCACTGCTACTCAATGAGCAGTTCTTC; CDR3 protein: CSARDSMAALLLNEQFF
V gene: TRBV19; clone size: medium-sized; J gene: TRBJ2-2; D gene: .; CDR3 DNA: TGTGCCAGTAGTATCGGTGAAGCGGAGGGGAGAACCGGGGAGCTGTTTTTT; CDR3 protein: CASSIGEAEGRTGELFF
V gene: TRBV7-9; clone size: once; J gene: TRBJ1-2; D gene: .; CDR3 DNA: TGTGCCAGCAGCCGAGACTATGGCTACACCTTC; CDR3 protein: CASSRDYGYTF
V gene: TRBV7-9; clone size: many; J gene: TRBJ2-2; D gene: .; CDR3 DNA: TGTGCCAGCAGCTTTGATGTCGGGGAGCTGTTTTTT; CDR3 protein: CASSFDVGELFF
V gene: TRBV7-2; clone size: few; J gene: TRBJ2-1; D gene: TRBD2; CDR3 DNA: TGTGCCAGCAGCTTAGCACGTGGTCTAGCGGACGCCTACAATGAGCAGTTCTTC; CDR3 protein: CASSLARGLADAYNEQFF
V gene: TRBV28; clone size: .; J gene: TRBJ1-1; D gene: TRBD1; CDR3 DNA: TGTGCCAGCAGTTCAGAAATCGACAGGGTCACTGAAGCTTTCTTT; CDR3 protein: CASSSEIDRVTEAFF
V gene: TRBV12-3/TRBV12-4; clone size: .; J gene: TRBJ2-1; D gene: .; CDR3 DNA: TGTGCCAGCAGCCCCCCTCTATCTGGAGAGCAGTTCTTC; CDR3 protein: CASSPPLSGEQFF
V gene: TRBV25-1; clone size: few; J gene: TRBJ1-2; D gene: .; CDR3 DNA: TGTGCCAGCAGTGCACAGGCGGCGTATGGCTACACCTTC; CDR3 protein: CASSAQAAYGYTF
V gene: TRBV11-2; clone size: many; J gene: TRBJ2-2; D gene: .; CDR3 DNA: TGTGCCAGCAGAGAGGGCGGCGGGGAGCTGTTTTTT; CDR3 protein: CASREGGGELFF
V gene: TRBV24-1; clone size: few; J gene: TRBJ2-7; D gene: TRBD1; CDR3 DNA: TGTGCCACCAGACAGGGGCTAGGGGACGAGCAGTACTTC; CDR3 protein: CATRQGLGDEQYF
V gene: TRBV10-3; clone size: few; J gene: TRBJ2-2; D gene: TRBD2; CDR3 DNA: TGTGCCATCCGGGGGGAAACCGGGGAGCTGTTTTTT; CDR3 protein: CAIRGETGELFF
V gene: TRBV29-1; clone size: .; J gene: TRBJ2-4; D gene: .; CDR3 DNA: TGCAGCGTTCAGGGAGCCAAAAACATTCAGTACTTC; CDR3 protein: CSVQGAKNIQYF